These 29 T cell receptor beta chains originate from one sample sequenced in a study of cytomegalovirus exposure and HLA in healthy donors. Primers for the PCR totalled 60 Vbeta and 13 Jbeta. Only in-frame clones appear in the TCRdb table, and some are missing; sequencing was by immunoSEQ multiplex PCR. Altogether 160,000 or so clones are present, 82% being singletons, with the ten largest covering around 9.1%. The source material was PBMCs. The origin of the receptors is a male donor in good health and CMV-seropositive.

This clone has a handful of counts. As DNA, the CDR3 is TGTGCCAGCAGCCCAACAGGGTACAATTCACCCCTCCACTTT. Amino acid sequence: CASSPTGYNSPLHF. This chain joins TRBV9 and TRBJ1-6; possibly TRBD1 for D (6 bases). The CDR3 has 14 residues. The V gene's germline CDR1 is SGDLS and CDR2 YYNGEE. Trimming removed 4 bases at V and 7 bases at J, with 12 bases between.

In its sample, this clone was seen a few times. This rearrangement joins TRBV30 to TRBJ1-4; TRBD1 matches 11 bases. Germline V gene lookup returns CDR1 GTSNPN and CDR2 SVGIG (reference sequence). The trim removed 1 base at V and 7 bases at J, leaving 29 bases unmatched. The CDR3 sequence is 23 residues long. CDR3 sequence reads: CAWSDWGRTGGVEKRVLGEKLFF. The DNA of the CDR3 is TGTGCCTGGAGTGACTGGGGTCGGACAGGGGGCGTCGAAAAGAGGGTCTTAGGTGAAAAACTGTTTTTT.

This clone came up a few times. This chain joins TRBV5-6 and TRBJ2-7, with 13 bases aligning to TRBD2. Germline V CDR1 and CDR2: SGHDT, YYEEEE. With 4 bases clipped from V and 1 base from J, the junction kept 2 bases outside the gene matches. The CDR3 has 15 residues. The CDR3 DNA follows: TGTGCCAGCAGCCCGGGACTAGCGGGATCCTACGAGCAGTACTTC. Translating gives CASSPGLAGSYEQYF.

V is TRBV18 and J is TRBJ2-7; the match to TRBD2 covers 12 bases. This CDR3 region has 16 residues. Germline V gene sequence: CDR1 KGHSH, CDR2 LQKENI. Losses at the gene ends were 3 bases for V and 5 bases for J; bases not matched to a gene: 8. The CDR3 DNA reads as TGTGCCAGCTCACCTTCCAGGACTAGCGGGATCCACGAGCAGTACTTC. Translation gives CASSPSRTSGIHEQYF.

V and J are TRBV7-2 and TRBJ1-1; D is unclear. In germline, CDR1 is SGHTA, CDR2 FQGNSA. This CDR3 region has 13 residues. V lost 1 base and J 4 bases, leaving 7 bases between the germline ends. As DNA, the CDR3 is TGTGCCAGCAGCTTAGTAGAGGCCACTGAAGCTTTCTTT. Amino acid sequence: CASSLVEATEAFF.

The chain has TRBV19 and TRBJ2-3; maybe TRBD2 (6 bases). CDR1 is LNHDA, CDR2 SQIVND, per germline (reference sequence). The V end was cut by 2 bases, the J end by 1 base, with 13 bases between. The CDR3 is 16 amino acids. CDR3 nucleotide sequence: TGTGCCAGTAGTATATTATCCGGGACTGGCACAGATACGCAGTATTTT. Translating it yields CASSILSGTGTDTQYF.

As for this clone: Sequence at one end of the junction differs from germline and may be a read error. This sequence joins TRBV13 and TRBJ1-6; TRBD1 aligns across 8 bases. The CDR3 consists of 14 residues. Germline loops: CDR1 PRHDT, CDR2 FYEKMQ (reference sequence). DNA of the CDR3: TGTGCCAGCACCTTAAACAGGGGGGGTTCACCCCTCCACTTT. Translating it yields CASTLNRGGSPLHF.

This clone was counted once. This chain connects TRBV5-4 to TRBJ1-6; D is uncertain. The germline CDR1 and CDR2 sequences are SGHNT and YYREEE (reference sequence). The CDR3 length is 15 residues. Between the trimmed V and J ends, which lost 1 base and 7 bases, there was a span of 12 bases. Written as DNA, the CDR3 is TGTGCCAGCAGCTTGCCTACGGTCGCGAATTCACCCCTCCACTTT. Its translation is CASSLPTVANSPLHF.

The V gene is TRBV27, the J gene TRBJ1-5, with 10 positions matching TRBD1. The CDR3 extends over 18 amino acids. The V gene's germline CDR1 is MNHEY and CDR2 SMNVEV (reference sequence). With 8 bases clipped from V and 1 base from J, the junction kept 14 bases outside the gene matches. The CDR3 DNA sequence: TGTGCCAGCCACCCCACGGGACAGGGGACATTGAGCAATCAGCCCCAGCATTTT. This sequence encodes CASHPTGQGTLSNQPQHF.

The chain links TRBV9 to TRBJ2-2; the match to TRBD1 covers 9 bases. This CDR3 contains 19 residues. CDR1 SGDLS and CDR2 YYNGEE come from the germline V gene. The trim removed 4 bases at V and 6 bases at J, leaving 19 bases unmatched. The CDR3 DNA reads TGTGCCAGCAGCAGCGCAGGGTGGACAGGGGAGGGGAGCGCCGGGGAGCTGTTTTTT. Translated: CASSSAGWTGEGSAGELFF.

V gene TRBV10-1 combines with J gene TRBJ1-2; TRBD1 aligns across 8 bases. J lost 2 bases, V lost 6 bases, and 2 bases had no gene match. In germline, CDR1 is WNHNN, CDR2 SYGVQD (reference sequence). This CDR3 is 13 amino acids long. CDR3 residues: CASSGDRNYGYTF. The CDR3 coding sequence is TGCGCCAGCAGCGGGGACAGGAACTATGGCTACACCTTC.

The genes are TRBV27 and TRBJ1-3; 7 nucleotides agree with TRBD1. This CDR3 has 15 amino acids. The J segment lost 3 bases and the V segment lost 6 bases, leaving 8 bases of the junction unmatched. Germline-derived CDR1 and CDR2 are MNHEY and SMNVEV (reference sequence). The CDR3 sequence: CASSPNRDSGNTIYF. The CDR3 nucleotides are TGTGCCAGCAGCCCCAACCGGGACAGTGGAAACACCATATATTTT.

This clone was seen only a few times. This chain links TRBV11-2 with TRBJ1-1; TRBD1 matches 8 bases. The V and J ends lost 5 bases and 1 base, in that order; junction bases with no gene match: 6. The V gene's germline CDR1 is SGHAT and CDR2 FQNNGV. The CDR3 runs to 15 residues. Here the CDR3 reads CASSTTGTGNTEAFF. The CDR3 DNA reads as TGTGCCAGCAGCACTACCGGGACAGGGAACACTGAAGCTTTCTTT.

The rearrangement links TRBV28 to TRBJ1-4, with D unresolved. Germline V gives CDR1 MDHEN, CDR2 SYDVKM. CDR3 length equals 15 residues. The V gene lost 9 bases and the J gene lost 2 bases, with 16 bases spanning the gap. The CDR3: CASKLSGSTNEKLFF. The CDR3 coding sequence is TGTGCCAGTAAACTATCCGGGAGCACTAATGAAAAACTGTTTTTT.

The chain combines TRBV9 with TRBJ1-1; 8 bases fit TRBD1. Germline CDR1 is SGDLS and CDR2 is YYNGEE. This CDR3 spans 16 amino acids. The trim removed 7 bases at V and 2 bases at J, leaving 13 bases unmatched. CDR3 residues: CASAIGGDRTNTEAFF. CDR3 in DNA: TGTGCCAGCGCCATAGGGGGGGACAGGACAAACACTGAAGCTTTCTTT. The whole variable domain, remainder taken from reference TRBV9 and TRBJ1-1, is DSGVTQTPKHLITATGQRVTLRCSPRSGDLSVYWYQQSLDQGLQFLIQYYNGEERAKGNILERFSAQQFPDLHSELNLSSLELGDSALYFCASAIGGDRTNTEAFFGQGTRLTVV.

The genes are TRBV20-1 and TRBJ2-7; tentative D call: TRBD2 (6 bases). V was pared by 3 bases and J by 6 bases, with 9 bases between. In germline, CDR1 is DFQATT, CDR2 SNEGSKA (reference sequence). The CDR3 extends over 11 amino acids. CDR3 loop: CSARARGEQYF. CDR3 nucleotides: TGCAGTGCTAGGGCGCGGGGCGAGCAGTACTTC.

This clone was observed a handful of times. The gene calls are TRBV7-6 and TRBJ2-2; TRBD2 aligns across 10 bases. Trimming at V came to 5 bases and at J to 4 bases, leaving 4 bases not matched to a gene. This CDR3 contains 15 residues. Per germline, CDR1 SGHVS and CDR2 FNYEAQ. The CDR3 region is CASSALAGVTGELFF. Written as DNA, the CDR3 is TGTGCCAGCAGCGCTCTAGCGGGGGTCACCGGGGAGCTGTTTTTT. Variable domain in full (rest from reference TRBV7-6 and TRBJ2-2): GAGVSQSPRYKVTKRGQDVALRCDPISGHVSLYWYRQALGQGPEFLTYFNYEAQQDKSGLPNDRFSAERPEGSISTLTIQRTEQRDSAMYRCASSALAGVTGELFFGEGSRLTVL.

This clone occurred once. The chain combines TRBV14 with TRBJ1-3; D is ambiguous. The CDR3 length is 13 residues. Trimming cost V 1 base and J 3 bases, with 4 bases left between them. The V gene's germline CDR1 is SGHDN and CDR2 FVKESK. Here the CDR3 DNA reads TGTGCCAGCAGCCAAGGGAGTGGAAACACCATATATTTT. This codes for CASSQGSGNTIYF. The complete variable domain, with remaining parts taken from reference TRBV14 and TRBJ1-3, reads EAGVTQFPSHSVIEKGQTVTLRCDPISGHDNLYWYRRVMGKEIKFLLHFVKESKQDESGMPNNRFLAERTGGTYSTLKVQPAELEDSGVYFCASSQGSGNTIYFGEGSWLTVV.

This CDR3 is CASSDLPGGAFF. CDR3 coding DNA: TGTGCCAGCAGTGACCTCCCCGGAGGAGCTTTCTTT. The gene calls are TRBV25-1 and TRBJ1-1; D remains ambiguous. V shed 3 bases and J shed 10 bases, with 12 bases lying between them. Germline values: CDR1 MGHDK, CDR2 SYGVNS. The CDR3 extends over 12 amino acids.

The rearrangement joins TRBV11-3 to TRBJ1-1, with 10 nucleotides matching TRBD1. CDR1 is SGHNT, CDR2 YENEEA, per germline. The CDR3 consists of 14 residues. The ends lost 5 bases at V and 4 bases at J; junction bases unmatched: 4. The CDR3 DNA reads TGTGCCAGCAGCCCGGGACAGGGGAGCACTGAAGCTTTCTTT. Protein: CASSPGQGSTEAFF.

The chain's CDR3 is CASSGPWTGANEQFF. The CDR3 nucleotides read TGTGCCAGCAGCGGTCCTTGGACAGGGGCCAATGAGCAGTTCTTC. The rearrangement joins TRBV5-4 to TRBJ2-1, with TRBD1 matching over 9 bases. CDR3 length: 15 residues. In germline, CDR1 is SGHNT, CDR2 YYREEE (reference sequence). V was clipped by 4 bases and J by 6 bases; unmatched bases: 8.

The V gene is TRBV29-1, the J gene TRBJ2-7, with a possible D match to TRBD2 (5 bases). This CDR3 is 12 amino acids long. Trimming left V 6 bases short and J 4 bases short, with 13 bases between. Germline V gene sequence: CDR1 SQVTM, CDR2 ANQGSEA. In DNA, the CDR3 is TGCAGCGTCCGGGAACTACCGTACGAGCAGTACTTC. It yields the protein CSVRELPYEQYF.

In this sample, this clone turned up once. CDR3: CASSPEQGRDQPQHF. The CDR3 nucleotides read TGTGCCAGCTCACCAGAGCAGGGGAGGGATCAGCCCCAGCATTTT. The V gene is TRBV18, the J gene TRBJ1-5, with D perhaps matching TRBD1 (6 bases). V was pared by 2 bases and J by 5 bases, with 13 bases between. The CDR3 extends over 15 amino acids. Looked up from germline, CDR1 is KGHSH and CDR2 is LQKENI.

The V and J genes are TRBV6-5 and TRBJ1-1, with no clear D. Trimming removed 4 bases from V and 0 bases from J, with 9 bases in between. Germline loops: CDR1 MNHEY, CDR2 SVGAGI. The CDR3 length is 14 residues. The CDR3 region is CASSFLGVNTEAFF. As DNA, the CDR3 is TGTGCCAGCAGTTTTCTGGGAGTGAACACTGAAGCTTTCTTT.

As DNA, the CDR3 is TGTGCCAGCAGTTCCTATCGACTAGCGCCAACAGATACGCAGTATTTT. Protein sequence: CASSSYRLAPTDTQYF. V usage is TRBV28 and J usage is TRBJ2-3, with 8 positions matching TRBD2. The V gene end was trimmed by 4 bases and the J gene end by 3 bases; junction bases not matched to a gene: 9. CDR3 length equals 16 residues. CDR1 and CDR2 from the germline V gene are MDHEN and SYDVKM. The full variable domain, completed using reference TRBV28 and TRBJ2-3, is DVKVTQSSRYLVKRTGEKVFLECVQDMDHENMFWYRQDPGLGLRLIYFSYDVKMKEKGDIPEGYSVSREKKERFSLILESASTNQTSMYLCASSSYRLAPTDTQYFGPGTRLTVL.

The rearrangement links TRBV18 to TRBJ1-3; D is uncertain. CDR3 length equals 18 residues. V lost 4 bases, J lost 0 bases, and 19 bases lay in between. Germline V gene lookup returns CDR1 KGHSH and CDR2 LQKENI. The CDR3 loop is CASSQLERTAVSGNTIYF. CDR3 DNA sequence: TGTGCCAGCTCACAATTGGAACGGACTGCCGTCTCTGGAAACACCATATATTTT.

V and J are TRBV7-9 and TRBJ2-6, with a possible D match to TRBD1 (5 bases). The ends were cut back, 3 bases at V and 1 base at J, with 10 bases in the middle. Germline V gives CDR1 SEHNR, CDR2 FQNEAQ (reference sequence). The CDR3 is made up of 16 amino acids. The DNA for the CDR3 is TGTGCCAGCAGCTTGGTCCAGGGTTCTGGGGCCAACGTCCTGACTTTC. Translated: CASSLVQGSGANVLTF.

This chain joins TRBV18 and TRBJ2-1; TRBD1 matches at 9 bases. CDR1 KGHSH and CDR2 LQKENI come from the germline V gene. The CDR3 consists of 16 residues. Trimming cost V 5 bases and J 6 bases; bases outside gene matches: 11. CDR3 coding DNA: TGTGCCAGCTCAGGCCGGGACAGGGTAGAGGGCAATGAGCAGTTCTTC. Translating gives CASSGRDRVEGNEQFF.

The chain recombines TRBV4-1 with TRBJ2-3; 9 bases map to TRBD2. The V segment lost 0 bases and the J segment 2 bases; nucleotides outside the gene matches: 15. The CDR3 covers 20 residues. From germline, CDR1 is MGHRA and CDR2 YSYEKL. This CDR3 reads CASSQEKWRGGLGPTDTQYF. In DNA form, the CDR3 reads TGCGCCAGCAGCCAAGAGAAGTGGCGGGGGGGCCTGGGTCCCACAGATACGCAGTATTTT.